This entry lists 26 T cell receptor beta chains sequenced from one sample in a study of T cells in localized non-small cell lung cancer. Profiling relied on immunoSEQ multiplex PCR, and the TCRdb table lists in-frame clones only, not all of them. The sample comprises tens of thousands of clones, 85% to 95% of which are singletons, and approximately 6.5% rests with the top ten. The material was peripheral blood, obtained before any cancer treatment. Source of these receptors: a female donor aged 60 or older with stage I lung adenocarcinoma.

This chain links TRBV7-8 with TRBJ1-1; D is possibly TRBD1 (6 bases). The CDR3 consists of 13 residues. The germline V and J ends were trimmed by 5 bases and 1 base, with 8 bases remaining between them. CDR1 is SGHVS, CDR2 FQNEAQ, per germline. CDR3 in amino acids: CASSQGPNTEAFF. The CDR3, as DNA: TGTGCCAGCAGCCAGGGGCCGAACACTGAAGCTTTCTTT.

The V and J genes are TRBV9 and TRBJ2-1, with TRBD1 matching 9 bases. Germline loops: CDR1 SGDLS, CDR2 YYNGEE. Trimming at V came to 1 base and at J to 8 bases, leaving 7 bases not matched to a gene. The CDR3 has 15 residues. The DNA for the CDR3 is TGTGCCAGCAGCGTAACAGGGGGCATCTGGGATGAGCAGTTCTTC. Residues: CASSVTGGIWDEQFF.

The chain is built from TRBV6-6 and TRBJ1-5; 8 positions agree with TRBD1. Germline V gives CDR1 MNHNY, CDR2 SVGAGI (reference sequence). This CDR3 has 15 amino acids. The V and J ends lost 0 bases and 3 bases, in that order; junction bases with no gene match: 1. This chain's CDR3 is CASSYSDRANQPQHF. DNA of the CDR3: TGTGCCAGCAGTTACTCGGACAGGGCCAATCAGCCCCAGCATTTT.

This CDR3 reads CASSQDRQRNQPQHF. The CDR3 DNA follows: TGTGCCAGCAGCCAAGACCGACAGCGCAATCAGCCCCAGCATTTT. This sequence joins TRBV4-2 and TRBJ1-5, with D perhaps matching TRBD1 (5 bases). The V end lost 0 bases, the J end lost 2 bases, and 8 bases lay between the germline ends. The CDR3 has 15 residues. Germline loops: CDR1 LGHNA, CDR2 YNFKEQ.

The chain carries TRBV19 and TRBJ2-2, with 7 bases that match TRBD2. This CDR3 has 17 residues. V gave up 6 bases and J gave up 5 bases; unmatched junction bases: 15. Per the germline V gene, CDR1 is LNHDA and CDR2 is SQIVND (reference sequence). The CDR3 sequence: CASRRGWQSLRTGELFF. CDR3 coding DNA: TGTGCCAGTAGGCGGGGGTGGCAGTCCTTAAGGACCGGGGAGCTGTTTTTT.

This clone came up a few times. This chain uses TRBV9 with TRBJ1-2; D ambiguous. V dropped 0 bases and J dropped 8 bases, with 14 bases sitting between them. CDR3 length: 14 amino acids. From germline, CDR1 is SGDLS and CDR2 YYNGEE. For the CDR3, the DNA is TGTGCCAGCAGCGTAGGGCAGGACTGGGAGGGCTACACCTTC. Encoded protein: CASSVGQDWEGYTF. Full variable domain (rest looked up from reference TRBV9 and TRBJ1-2): DSGVTQTPKHLITATGQRVTLRCSPRSGDLSVYWYQQSLDQGLQFLIQYYNGEERAKGNILERFSAQQFPDLHSELNLSSLELGDSALYFCASSVGQDWEGYTFGSGTRLTVV.

The chain links TRBV27 to TRBJ1-2; 8 positions agree with TRBD1. V trimming: 3 bases; J trimming: 7 bases; junction bases outside the gene matches: 7. The V gene's germline CDR1 is MNHEY and CDR2 SMNVEV (reference sequence). The CDR3 is 14 residues long. The CDR3 region has the DNA TGTGCCAGCAGTTTTGGACAGGGAAGGAGTGGCTACACCTTC. This gives the protein CASSFGQGRSGYTF.

V gene TRBV5-1 combines with J gene TRBJ2-2; perhaps TRBD1 as D (5 bases). Germline CDR1 is SGHRS and CDR2 is YFSETQ. The CDR3 totals 16 residues. With 0 bases removed from V and 5 bases from J, the gap between germline ends came to 14 bases. CDR3 in amino acids: CASSLAGDSSTGELFF. The CDR3, as DNA: TGCGCCAGCAGCTTGGCTGGCGACAGTTCAACCGGGGAGCTGTTTTTT.

The count of this clone is one. The rearrangement uses TRBV2 and TRBJ1-5; D remains unclear. Germline CDR1 and CDR2: SNHLY and FYNNEI. Trimming left V 4 bases short and J 0 bases short, with 10 bases between. The CDR3 has 15 residues. This chain's CDR3 is CASSARPYSNQPQHF. For the CDR3, the DNA is TGTGCCAGCAGTGCTAGGCCGTATAGCAATCAGCCCCAGCATTTT.

V gene TRBV10-2 combines with J gene TRBJ2-7, with 7 positions matching TRBD1. Trimming removed 7 bases from V and 4 bases from J; junction bases left unmatched: 10. In germline, CDR1 is WSHSY, CDR2 SAAADI. This CDR3 is built from 14 residues. This CDR3 reads CASKADRVSYEQYV. CDR3 bases: TGCGCCAGCAAGGCCGACAGGGTATCTTACGAGCAGTACGTC.

The rearrangement joins TRBV7-7 to TRBJ2-5, with D perhaps TRBD2 (5 bases). CDR1 is SSHAT, CDR2 FNYEAQ, per germline (reference sequence). The V end lost 5 bases, the J end lost 2 bases, and 12 bases lay between the germline ends. The CDR3 is 14 residues long. CDR3 coding DNA: TGTGCCAGCAGCCCGGACTGGGGACAAGAGACCCAGTACTTC. It is translated as CASSPDWGQETQYF.

The chain uses TRBV7-9 and TRBJ2-3; 8 positions agree with TRBD1. The junction had 7 bases not matched to a gene; V was cut back by 8 bases and J by 3 bases. CDR1 and CDR2 (germline): SEHNR, FQNEAQ (reference sequence). CDR3 length equals 14 residues. This chain's CDR3 is CASSQGARTDTQYF. The CDR3 DNA reads as TGTGCCAGCTCTCAGGGGGCGAGGACAGATACGCAGTATTTT. Combining the CDR3 with reference TRBV7-9 and TRBJ2-3 gives the whole variable domain DTGVSQNPRHKITKRGQNVTFRCDPISEHNRLYWYRQTLGQGPEFLTYFQNEAQLEKSRLLSDRFSAERPKGSFSTLEIQRTEQGDSAMYLCASSQGARTDTQYFGPGTRLTVL.

The chain is built from TRBV4-2 and TRBJ1-6; perhaps TRBD1 as D (6 bases). In germline, CDR1 is LGHNA, CDR2 YNFKEQ. The CDR3 extends over 16 amino acids. V was trimmed by 1 base and J by 8 bases, leaving 15 bases between them. This CDR3 reads CASSQVVWGAYSPLHF. Written as DNA, the CDR3 is TGTGCCAGCAGCCAAGTGGTTTGGGGGGCATATTCACCCCTCCACTTT.

CDR3 in amino acids: CASSYVTGYTF. The CDR3 DNA reads as TGTGCCAGCAGTTACGTAACGGGCTACACCTTC. This chain joins TRBV6-5 and TRBJ1-2; D is ambiguous. The CDR3 covers 11 residues. Germline CDR1 is MNHEY and CDR2 is SVGAGI. The V end lost 2 bases, the J end lost 8 bases, and 6 bases lay between the germline ends.

The V gene is TRBV6-6, the J gene TRBJ2-6, with D possibly TRBD1 on 6 matching bases. From germline, CDR1 is MNHNY and CDR2 SVGAGI (reference sequence). CDR3 length equals 15 residues. The V gene lost 0 bases and the J gene lost 8 bases, with 11 bases spanning the gap. The chain's CDR3 is CASSYSRTVTNVLTF. CDR3 nucleotides: TGTGCCAGCAGTTACTCGAGGACAGTGACCAACGTCCTGACTTTC.

This clone came up once. Here the CDR3 reads CASSPGSRESNQPQHF. CDR3 bases: TGTGCCAGCAGCCCCGGGAGCAGGGAGAGCAATCAGCCCCAGCATTTT. The chain has TRBV7-9 and TRBJ1-5; TRBD1 is a possible D gene (5 bases). There are 16 residues in the CDR3. Germline V lookup: CDR1 SEHNR, CDR2 FQNEAQ (reference sequence). V was cut by 5 bases and J by 1 base, with 15 bases left in between.

This rearrangement joins TRBV4-1 to TRBJ1-2; D remains unclear. The CDR3 sequence is 12 residues long. Germline CDR1 is MGHRA and CDR2 is YSYEKL. The V end lost 1 base, the J end lost 14 bases, and 14 bases lay between the germline ends. The DNA for the CDR3 is TGCGCCAGCAGCCAAGTCCAGACGGCCCTGACCTTC. Its translation is CASSQVQTALTF.

The chain uses TRBV7-3 and TRBJ1-1; D call uncertain. CDR1 and CDR2 (germline): SGHTA, FQGTGA. The V and J ends lost 5 bases and 2 bases respectively, with 9 bases between them. The CDR3 extends over 13 amino acids. For the CDR3, the DNA is TGTGCCAGCAGCGCAGGTCCTAACACTGAAGCTTTCTTT. Protein sequence: CASSAGPNTEAFF.

This chain uses TRBV27 with TRBJ2-7; D is uncertain. This CDR3 contains 13 residues. Germline loops: CDR1 MNHEY, CDR2 SMNVEV (reference sequence). V dropped 3 bases and J dropped 5 bases, with 11 bases sitting between them. The CDR3 region is CASSLSRAHEQYV. The DNA for the CDR3 is TGTGCCAGCAGTTTGTCACGAGCCCACGAGCAGTACGTC.

The chain employs TRBV19 and TRBJ1-3; D gene unclear. This CDR3 spans 16 amino acids. V gave up 7 bases and J gave up 0 bases, with 16 bases separating them. Germline CDR1 and CDR2: LNHDA and SQIVND (reference sequence). The CDR3 bases are TGTGCCAGTACGGGGAACTGGCGGAGCTCTGGAAACACCATATATTTT. Translating gives CASTGNWRSSGNTIYF. Full variable domain (remainder filled in from reference TRBV19 and TRBJ1-3): DGGITQSPKYLFRKEGQNVTLSCEQNLNHDAMYWYRQDPGQGLRLIYYSQIVNDFQKGDIAEGYSVSREKKESFPLTVTSAQKNPTAFYLCASTGNWRSSGNTIYFGEGSWLTVV.

This chain links TRBV25-1 with TRBJ2-5; TRBD2 aligns across 8 bases. V trimming: 1 base; J trimming: 5 bases; junction bases outside the gene matches: 12. Germline V CDR1 and CDR2: MGHDK, SYGVNS. This CDR3 has 17 residues. This CDR3 reads CASSELGGGPVRETQYF. The CDR3 DNA sequence: TGTGCCAGCAGTGAATTGGGCGGGGGGCCCGTCCGGGAGACCCAGTACTTC.

This chain connects TRBV19 to TRBJ1-5; D not resolved. The V gene lost 4 bases and the J gene lost 5 bases, with 15 bases spanning the gap. This CDR3 is built from 15 residues. Germline V gives CDR1 LNHDA, CDR2 SQIVND (reference sequence). CDR3 nucleotide sequence: TGTGCCAGTAGTAGGGCGGGAGTGGGCGATCAGCCCCAGCATTTT. Encoded protein: CASSRAGVGDQPQHF.

This chain uses TRBV6-5 with TRBJ1-5; 7 nucleotides agree with TRBD1. CDR3 size: 15 residues. CDR1 and CDR2 from the germline V gene are MNHEY and SVGAGI. The V segment lost 4 bases and the J segment 2 bases; nucleotides outside the gene matches: 5. For the CDR3, the DNA is TGTGCCAGCAGTTCCCGACAGGGTGGCAATCAGCCCCAGCATTTT. This gives the protein CASSSRQGGNQPQHF.

This chain links TRBV7-3 with TRBJ2-3; tentative D call: TRBD2 (7 bases). The CDR3 totals 16 residues. Germline V CDR1 and CDR2: SGHTA, FQGTGA. The ends were cut back, 1 base at V and 3 bases at J, with 14 bases in the middle. Here the CDR3 reads CASSLRGGATTDTQYF. As DNA, the CDR3 is TGTGCCAGCAGCTTAAGAGGGGGGGCGACGACAGATACGCAGTATTTT.

The chain joins TRBV25-1 to TRBJ1-3; a weak D match, TRBD1 (6 bases). This CDR3 is 16 amino acids long. Germline CDR1 and CDR2: MGHDK and SYGVNS. Trimming pared 6 bases from V and 0 bases from J, leaving 15 bases between. Here the CDR3 reads CASSTAGATSGNTIYF. The CDR3 nucleotides read TGTGCCAGCAGCACCGCAGGGGCGACCTCTGGAAACACCATATATTTT.

This clone was observed once. The gene calls are TRBV19 and TRBJ1-2, with a possible D match to TRBD1 (5 bases). From germline, CDR1 is LNHDA and CDR2 SQIVND (reference sequence). The V end was cut by 1 base, the J end by 3 bases, with 18 bases between. This CDR3 region has 17 residues. CDR3 in DNA: TGTGCCAGTAGTATAGGAAGACAGCGCACAAGGGACTATGGCTACACCTTC. Its translation: CASSIGRQRTRDYGYTF.